This T cell receptor (beta chain) is drawn from a study of post-analysis software for immune sequencing data. Every TCR beta cDNA library bore unique molecular identifiers. TCRdb itself ran the PCR reads through MiXCR, one entry per CDR3 protein. The table lists fewer than 850,000 distinct CDR3 sequences, just over 45% of them singletons. Study-level findings and limits: TRBV segments more frequent in patients than in controls numbered five and included TRBV5-6, TRBV5-1 and TRBV20-1.

The CDR3 has 16 residues. Germline CDR1 MNHEY, CDR2 SMNVEV (reference sequence). Worth noting for this clonotype: No antigen is known for it.

The receptor's source is a girl under 18 with multiple sclerosis. The source material was blood. The V and J genes are TRBV27 and TRBJ2-1, with D perhaps TRBD1 (7 bases). The DNA end favors TRBJ2-7, so the J call may be wrong. The CDR3 DNA reads as TGTGCCAGCAGTTTATCGGGGTCAGGGGGGCACAATGAGCAGTACTTC. This sequence encodes CASSLSGSGGHNEQYF.